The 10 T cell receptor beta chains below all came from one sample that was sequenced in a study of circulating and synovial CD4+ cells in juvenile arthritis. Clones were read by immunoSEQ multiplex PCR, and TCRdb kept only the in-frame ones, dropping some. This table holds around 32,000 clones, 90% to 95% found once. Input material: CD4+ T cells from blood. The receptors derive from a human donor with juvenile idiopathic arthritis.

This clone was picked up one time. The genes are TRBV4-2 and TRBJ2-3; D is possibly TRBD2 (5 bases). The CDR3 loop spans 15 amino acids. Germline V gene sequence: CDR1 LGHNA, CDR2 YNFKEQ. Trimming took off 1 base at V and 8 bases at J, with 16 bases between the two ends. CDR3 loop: CASSQGTDSGGTQYF. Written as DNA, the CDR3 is TGTGCCAGCAGCCAAGGGACTGACTCCGGCGGTACGCAGTATTTT.

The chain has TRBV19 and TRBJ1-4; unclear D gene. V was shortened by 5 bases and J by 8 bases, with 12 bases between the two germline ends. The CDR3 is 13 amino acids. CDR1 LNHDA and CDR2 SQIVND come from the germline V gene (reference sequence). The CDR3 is CASSWTMREKLFF. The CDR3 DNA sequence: TGTGCCAGTAGTTGGACTATGAGGGAAAAACTGTTTTTT.

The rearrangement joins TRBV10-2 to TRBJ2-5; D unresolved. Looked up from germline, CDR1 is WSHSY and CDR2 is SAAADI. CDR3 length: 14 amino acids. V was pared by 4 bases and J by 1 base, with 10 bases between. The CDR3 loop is CASSAVRLQETQYF. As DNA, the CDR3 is TGCGCCAGCAGTGCGGTTCGTCTCCAAGAGACCCAGTACTTC.

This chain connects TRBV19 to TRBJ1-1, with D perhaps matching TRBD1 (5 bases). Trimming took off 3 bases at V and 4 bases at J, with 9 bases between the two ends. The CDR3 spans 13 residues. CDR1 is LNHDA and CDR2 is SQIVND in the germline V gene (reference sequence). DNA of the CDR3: TGTGCCAGTAGTATGGGGGGAGCCACTGAAGCTTTCTTT. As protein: CASSMGGATEAFF.

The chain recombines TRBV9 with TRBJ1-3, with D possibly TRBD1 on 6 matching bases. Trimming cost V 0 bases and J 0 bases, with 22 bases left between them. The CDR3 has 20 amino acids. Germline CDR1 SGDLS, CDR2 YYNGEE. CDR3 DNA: TGTGCCAGCAGCGTAGCTACGGCAGGGGCCCAACTCAGCTCTGGAAACACCATATATTTT. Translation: CASSVATAGAQLSSGNTIYF.

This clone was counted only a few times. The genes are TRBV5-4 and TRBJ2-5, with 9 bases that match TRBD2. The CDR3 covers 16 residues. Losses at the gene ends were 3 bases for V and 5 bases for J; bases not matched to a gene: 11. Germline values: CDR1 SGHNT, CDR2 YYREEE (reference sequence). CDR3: CASSSRRGGRWETQYF. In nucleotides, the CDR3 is TGTGCCAGCAGCTCCCGGCGGGGGGGCCGTTGGGAGACCCAGTACTTC.

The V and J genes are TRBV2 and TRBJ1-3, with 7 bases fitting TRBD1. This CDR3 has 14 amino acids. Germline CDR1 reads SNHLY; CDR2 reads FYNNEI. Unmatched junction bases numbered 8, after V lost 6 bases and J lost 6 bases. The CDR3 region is CASRVGTEENTIYF. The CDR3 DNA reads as TGTGCCAGCAGAGTCGGGACAGAAGAAAACACCATATATTTT.

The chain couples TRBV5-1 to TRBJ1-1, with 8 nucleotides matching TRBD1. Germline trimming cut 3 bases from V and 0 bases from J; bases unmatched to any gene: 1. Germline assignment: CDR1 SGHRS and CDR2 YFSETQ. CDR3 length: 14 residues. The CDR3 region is CASSWTGLNTEAFF. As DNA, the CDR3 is TGCGCCAGCAGCTGGACAGGGTTGAACACTGAAGCTTTCTTT. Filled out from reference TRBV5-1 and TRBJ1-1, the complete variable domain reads KAGVTQTPRYLIKTRGQQVTLSCSPISGHRSVSWYQQTPGQGLQFLFEYFSETQRNKGNFPGRFSGRQFSNSRSEMNVSTLELGDSALYLCASSWTGLNTEAFFGQGTRLTVV.

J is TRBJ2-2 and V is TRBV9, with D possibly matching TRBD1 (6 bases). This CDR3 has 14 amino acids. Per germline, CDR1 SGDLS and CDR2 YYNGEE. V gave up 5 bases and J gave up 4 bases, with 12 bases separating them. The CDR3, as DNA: TGTGCCAGCAGAGGGGGTGAAGTCACCGGGGAGCTGTTTTTT. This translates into CASRGGEVTGELFF.

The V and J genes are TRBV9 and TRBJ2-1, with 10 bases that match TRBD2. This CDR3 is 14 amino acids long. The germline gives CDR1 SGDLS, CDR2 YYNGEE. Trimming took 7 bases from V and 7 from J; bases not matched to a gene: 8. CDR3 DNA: TGTGCCAGCTCAACTAGCGGGGTCCTAAATGAGCAGTTCTTC. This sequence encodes CASSTSGVLNEQFF.